The subject of this entry is one T cell receptor beta chain. Libraries were prepared by immunoSEQ multiplex PCR; TCRdb keeps only in-frame clonotypes and omits some of them. The sample lists roughly 250,000 clones, 70% to 85% seen once, with about 4% in the top ten. The source of the sample is a study of blood T cell repertoires in COVID-19. Study context: The origin of the acute and convalescent COVID-19 samples was the United States, Italy and Spain.

Trimming removed 0 bases from V and 1 base from J, with 15 bases in between. Germline lookup yields CDR1 KGHSH and CDR2 LQKENI. The CDR3 spans 17 residues. The V call is TRBV18, the J call TRBJ1-1; perhaps TRBD1 as D (6 bases). This receptor was identified in a woman in her forties with active or convalescent COVID-19. The specimen was peripheral blood. The CDR3 DNA follows: TGTGCCAGCTCACCACCCCGGCAGGGGAGTTGGAACACTGAAGCTTTCTTT. The encoded protein is CASSPPRQGSWNTEAFF.